A selection of T cell receptor beta chains follows, all from one sample in a study of cytomegalovirus exposure and HLA in healthy donors. This table comes from immunoSEQ multiplex PCR, and its TCRdb copy is limited to in-frame clones, with some not included. Of roughly 100,000 clones listed, roughly 80% are singletons. The source material was PBMCs. The receptors here all came from a male donor in good health and CMV-seropositive. Both conserved end residues are trimmed from each CDR3. A D gene is named only where the DNA matches it firmly. Clone size is not always given. Where it is, it says once, few, many or a class for expanded clones.

d_gene,abundance,v_gene,CDR3aa
TRBD2,NA,TRBV5-6,ASSPGLVANTGELF
NA,NA,TRBV9,ASSADFHSNQPQH
NA,NA,TRBV11-1,ASSLGHRTYEQY
NA,NA,TRBV28,ASSVGSTGYGYT
NA,NA,TRBV7-2,ASSLGMGSREKLF
NA,once,TRBV5-1,ASSLAGEDNQPQH
TRBD2,NA,TRBV19,ASSLGTSGRGSGANVLT
TRBD2,NA,TRBV7-3,ASSQLAGGTYNEQF
NA,NA,TRBV7-8,ASSLWAGTTDTQY
TRBD2,NA,TRBV7-8,ASKPLAGRVYEQY
TRBD2,NA,TRBV5-4,ASSLGGRASSYEQY
TRBD1,few,TRBV7-6,ASTSGTGTYNEQF
NA,NA,TRBV18,ASSPQAQTYEQY
TRBD2,NA,TRBV6-6,ASSSGGADEQY
TRBD1,NA,TRBV4-3,ASSRGQGGTEAF
NA,NA,TRBV21-1,ASSKTSGVAQDTQY
TRBD1,NA,TRBV18,ASSPPGQPYEQY
NA,NA,TRBV2,ASSDLGGTTDTQY
TRBD2,NA,TRBV5-6,ASSLTGLAQEAQY
TRBD1,NA,TRBV6-5,ASSYGTGENQPQH
NA,NA,TRBV2,ASSEGRGGTGELF
NA,once,TRBV5-4,ASSLSGTGGNTIY
NA,few,TRBV28,ASSLFTSEAF
TRBD2,NA,TRBV7-9,ASSSSGSTDTQY
TRBD2,NA,TRBV11-2,ASSLSPGLAGGHQY
TRBD2,NA,TRBV27,ASSLSMREGLRDTQY
TRBD2,NA,TRBV5-4,ASSLGLAGGGEQF
TRBD2,NA,TRBV29-1,SVVSSGSPNTGELF
TRBD2,NA,TRBV5-1,ASSLGTSGRNEQF
NA,NA,TRBV19,ASSSPLSYEQY
TRBD2,NA,TRBV9,ASSVGGRAGETQY
NA,once,TRBV6-1,ASSDQGFYEQY
NA,once,TRBV7-9,ASSPGAGARGANVLT
TRBD2,few,TRBV9,ASVRGLAGSTDTQY
TRBD1,NA,TRBV11-3,ASSPRGDRGDYEQY
NA,NA,TRBV11-2,ASSRGNTEAF
NA,NA,TRBV28,ASRDRPTTKFNEQF
TRBD1,NA,TRBV4-3,ASSQDRGHEQY
NA,NA,TRBV7-8,ASSFPYGGPTDTQY
NA,NA,TRBV12-2,AAGGGPGANVLT
NA,NA,TRBV7-9,ASSRGQYEQY
TRBD2,NA,TRBV7-3,ASSLAGGNTGELF
NA,NA,TRBV29-1,SVSPGISYGQY
TRBD2,NA,TRBV9,ASSPPGTSKDTQY
NA,NA,TRBV15,ATNRDTGETQY
NA,NA,TRBV19,ASSTLRENQPQH
NA,few,TRBV19,ASSIRTLDTQY
NA,NA,TRBV6-5,ASSYERATNEKLF
TRBD1,NA,TRBV11-2,ASSLRGRSTDTQY
NA,NA,TRBV5-1,ASSLGQQGAPYEQY